These T cell receptor beta chains were read from a single sample in a study of regulatory T cells in long-lasting Graves disease. A single record per CDR3 protein comes from TCRdb applying MiXCR to the multiplex PCR reads. This table holds under 350,000 distinct CDR3 sequences, 20% to 25% found once. Sequences were derived from peripheral blood mononuclear cells (PBMCs), sampled when the disease was refractory, from a patient treated with antithyroid drugs. These receptors came from a female donor with Graves disease. CDR3s include the opening cysteine and the closing phenylalanine or tryptophan. D genes are given only for firm matches. The size entry is marked missing in some rows and otherwise reads once, few, many or a size class.

j_call	v_call	clone_size	d_call	cdr3_nt	cdr3_aa
TRBJ2-5	TRBV2	few	-	TGTGCCAGCAGTGGGGGATCTCCGGGCAGAGGAGGAGAGGCCCAGTACTTC	CASSGGSPGRGGEAQYF
TRBJ2-7	TRBV7-9	many	-	TGTGCCAGCAGCCCTAGACAGTACTACGAGCAGTACTTC	CASSPRQYYEQYF
TRBJ2-5	TRBV6-9	few	-	TGTGCCAGCAGTTCTGGGGGGGGCGTAGAGACCCAGTACTTC	CASSSGGGVETQYF
TRBJ2-7	TRBV5-1	-	-	TGCGCCAGCAGCTTAGGAGGTACGGCTAGTGCCTACGAGCAGTACTTC	CASSLGGTASAYEQYF
TRBJ2-5	TRBV7-9	few	TRBD1	TGTGCCAGCAGCCCAAGGGTTTCCGGGACAGAAGAGACCCAGTACTTC	CASSPRVSGTEETQYF
TRBJ2-2	TRBV11-2	many	-	TGTGCCAGCAGCCCGCTCCCGGTGGGGGAGTGGGCCACCGGGGAGCTGTTTTTT	CASSPLPVGEWATGELFF
TRBJ2-5	TRBV9	-	TRBD2	TGTGCCAGCAGTAAGGAAGTGGGACTAGTGGGAGAGAGGGGACGGGAGACCCAGTACTTC	CASSKEVGLVGERGRETQYF
TRBJ2-7	TRBV6-5	many	-	TGTGCCAGCAGTTACGGGGTCAAATCCTACGAGCAGTACTTC	CASSYGVKSYEQYF
TRBJ2-3	TRBV25-1	-	-	TGTGCCAGCAGTGTCGACAGTATTCAAGATACGCAGTATTTT	CASSVDSIQDTQYF
TRBJ2-7	TRBV12-3/TRBV12-4	many	-	TGTGCCAGCAGTTTACAGGGCCGCCCCTACGAGCAGTACTTC	CASSLQGRPYEQYF